This paragraph covers one TCR beta chain sequence. This clone's antigen is unknown. No qualities accompany the bases; no much larger clone lies one base away. The library relied on the immunoSEQ multiplex PCR assay. What TCRdb holds here is the immuneACCESS table cut down to in-frame rearrangements. Part of the clones is not present; checked against another copy, under half of the missing clones reflect an unresolved V gene, and the others are unexplained. The sample table holds about 82,000 clones, of which around 90% were seen once. 0.2% to 0.3% of the sample comes from the top ten. In the germline V gene (reference sequence), CDR1 corresponds to LNHDA and CDR2 to SQIVND. V and J are trimmed by 6 bases and 6 bases, and the gene matches miss 14 bases of the junction. The CDR3 runs 15 residues from the cysteine to the phenylalanine. Solely the CDR3 DNA is kept, with 45 bases framed from the first base.

The data were taken from a study of technical replicates of blood from several donors (TCRdb year 2017). Sequenced input: T cells isolated from PBMCs. The rearrangement combines TRBV19 with TRBJ2-7; TRBD2 agrees with 7 junctional bases. This TCR derives from a human donor in good health. This receptor has the CDR3 CASRPAGLGLGEQYF. Read as DNA, the sequence is TGTGCCAGTAGACCGGCCGGACTAGGCCTCGGCGAGCAGTACTTC.